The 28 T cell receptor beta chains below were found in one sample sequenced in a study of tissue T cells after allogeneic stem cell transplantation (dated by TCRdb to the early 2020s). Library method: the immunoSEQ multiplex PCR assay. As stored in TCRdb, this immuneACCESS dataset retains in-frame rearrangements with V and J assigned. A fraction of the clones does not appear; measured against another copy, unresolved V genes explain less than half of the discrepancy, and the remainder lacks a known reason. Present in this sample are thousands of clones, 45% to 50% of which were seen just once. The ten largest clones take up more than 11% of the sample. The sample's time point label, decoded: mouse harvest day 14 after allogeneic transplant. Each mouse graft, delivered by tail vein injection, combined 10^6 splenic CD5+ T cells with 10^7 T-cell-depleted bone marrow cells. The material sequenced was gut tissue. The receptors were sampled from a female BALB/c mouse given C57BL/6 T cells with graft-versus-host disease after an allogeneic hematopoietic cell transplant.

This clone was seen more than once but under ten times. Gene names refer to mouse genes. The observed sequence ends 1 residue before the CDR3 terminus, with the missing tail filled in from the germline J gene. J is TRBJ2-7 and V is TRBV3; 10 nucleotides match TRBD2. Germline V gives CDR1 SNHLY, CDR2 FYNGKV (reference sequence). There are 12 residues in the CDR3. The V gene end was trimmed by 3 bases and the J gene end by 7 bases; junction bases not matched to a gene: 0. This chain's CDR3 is CASSLGLGEQYF. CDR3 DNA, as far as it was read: TGTGCCAGCAGCTTGGGACTGGGGGAACAGTAC.

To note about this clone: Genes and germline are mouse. The CDR3 loop is CASRQGREQYF. The DNA read from the CDR3 is TGTGCTAGCAGACAGGGGAGAGAACAGTAC. This chain links TRBV29 with TRBJ2-7; 7 bases map to TRBD1. The observed sequence ends 1 residue before the CDR3 terminus, with the missing tail filled in from the germline J gene. V lost 6 bases to trimming and J lost 7 bases; unmatched junction nucleotides: 3. Per germline, CDR1 MSHET and CDR2 SYDVDS. This CDR3 has 11 amino acids.

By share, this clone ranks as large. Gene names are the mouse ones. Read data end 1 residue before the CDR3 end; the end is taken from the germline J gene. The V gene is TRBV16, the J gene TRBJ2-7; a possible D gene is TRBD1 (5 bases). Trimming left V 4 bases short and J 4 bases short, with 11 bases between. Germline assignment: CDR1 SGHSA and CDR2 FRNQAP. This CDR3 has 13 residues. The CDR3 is CASSSRQTYEQYF. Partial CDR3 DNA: TGTGCAAGCAGCTCCCGACAGACATATGAACAGTAC.

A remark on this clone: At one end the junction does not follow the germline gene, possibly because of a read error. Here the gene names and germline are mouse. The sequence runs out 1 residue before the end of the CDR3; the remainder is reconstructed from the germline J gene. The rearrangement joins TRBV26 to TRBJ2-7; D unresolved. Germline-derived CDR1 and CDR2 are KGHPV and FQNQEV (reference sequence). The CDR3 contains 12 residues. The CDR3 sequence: CTSSLVSYEQYF. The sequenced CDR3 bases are TGTACCAGCAGTCTGGTCAGCTATGAACAGTAC. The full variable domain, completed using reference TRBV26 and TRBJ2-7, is NSKVIQTPRYLVKGQGQKAKMRCIPEKGHPVVFWYQQNKNNEFKFLINFQNQEVLQQIDMTEKRFSAECPSNSPCSLEIQSSEAGDSALYLCTSSLVSYEQYFGPGTRLTVL.

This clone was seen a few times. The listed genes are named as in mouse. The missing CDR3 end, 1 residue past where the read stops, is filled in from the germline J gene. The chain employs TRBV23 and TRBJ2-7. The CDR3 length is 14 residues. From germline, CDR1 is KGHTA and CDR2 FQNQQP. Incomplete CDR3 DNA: TGCTCCAGCAGTCAATCGAGGGAATCCTATGAACAGTAC. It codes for CSSSQSRESYEQY. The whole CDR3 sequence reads CSSSQSRESYEQYF.

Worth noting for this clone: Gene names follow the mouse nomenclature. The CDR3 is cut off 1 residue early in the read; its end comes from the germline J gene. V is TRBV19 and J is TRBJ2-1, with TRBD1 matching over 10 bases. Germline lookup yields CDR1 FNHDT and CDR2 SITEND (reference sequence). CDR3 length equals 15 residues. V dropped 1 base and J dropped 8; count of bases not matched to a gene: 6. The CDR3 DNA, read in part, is TGTGCCAGCAGTATAAGCGGGACAGGGGAGACTGAGCAGTTC. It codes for CASSISGTGETEQF. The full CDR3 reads CASSISGTGETEQFF.

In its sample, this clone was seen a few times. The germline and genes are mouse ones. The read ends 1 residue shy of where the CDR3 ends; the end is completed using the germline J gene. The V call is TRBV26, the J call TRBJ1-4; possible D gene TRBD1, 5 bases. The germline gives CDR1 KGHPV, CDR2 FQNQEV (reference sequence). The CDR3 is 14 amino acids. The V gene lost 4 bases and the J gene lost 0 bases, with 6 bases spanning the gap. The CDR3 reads CASSQTVSNERLFF. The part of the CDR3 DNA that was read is TGTGCCAGCAGTCAGACAGTTTCCAACGAAAGATTATTT.

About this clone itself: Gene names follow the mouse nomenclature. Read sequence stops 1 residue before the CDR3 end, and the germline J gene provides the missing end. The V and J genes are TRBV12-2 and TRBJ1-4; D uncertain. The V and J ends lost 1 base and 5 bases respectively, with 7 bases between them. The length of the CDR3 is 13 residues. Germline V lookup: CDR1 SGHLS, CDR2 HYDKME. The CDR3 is CASSLRGNERLFF. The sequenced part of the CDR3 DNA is TGTGCCAGCTCTCTGAGAGGGAACGAAAGATTATTT.

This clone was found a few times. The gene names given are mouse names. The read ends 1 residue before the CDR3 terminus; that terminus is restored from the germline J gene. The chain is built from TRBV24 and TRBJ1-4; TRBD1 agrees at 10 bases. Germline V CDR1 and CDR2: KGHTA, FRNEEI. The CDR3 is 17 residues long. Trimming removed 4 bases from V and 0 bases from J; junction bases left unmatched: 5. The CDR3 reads CASSPPGQGISNERLFF. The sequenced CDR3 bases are TGTGCCAGCAGTCCTCCGGGACAGGGGATTTCCAACGAAAGATTATTT.

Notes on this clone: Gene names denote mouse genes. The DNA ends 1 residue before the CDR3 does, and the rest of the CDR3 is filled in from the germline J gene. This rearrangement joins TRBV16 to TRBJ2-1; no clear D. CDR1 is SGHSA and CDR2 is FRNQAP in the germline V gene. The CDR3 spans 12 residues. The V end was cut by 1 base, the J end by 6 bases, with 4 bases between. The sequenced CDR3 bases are TGTGCAAGCAGCTTAGGCAGTGCTGAGCAGTTC. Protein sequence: CASSLGSAEQF. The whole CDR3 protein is CASSLGSAEQFF.

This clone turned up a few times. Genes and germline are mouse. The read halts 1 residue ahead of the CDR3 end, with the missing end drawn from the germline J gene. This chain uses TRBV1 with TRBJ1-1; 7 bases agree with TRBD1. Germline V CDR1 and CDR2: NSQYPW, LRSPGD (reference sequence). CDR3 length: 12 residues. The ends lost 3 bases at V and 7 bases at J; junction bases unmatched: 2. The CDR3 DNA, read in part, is TGCACCTGCAGTGCTCGACAGGGAGAAGTCTTC. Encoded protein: CTCSARQGEVF. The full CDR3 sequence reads CTCSARQGEVFF.

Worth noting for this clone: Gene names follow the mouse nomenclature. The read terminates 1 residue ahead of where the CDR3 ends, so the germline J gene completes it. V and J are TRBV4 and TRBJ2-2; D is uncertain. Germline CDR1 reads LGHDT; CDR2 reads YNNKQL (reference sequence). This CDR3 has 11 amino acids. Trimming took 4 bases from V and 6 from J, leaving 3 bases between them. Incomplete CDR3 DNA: TGTGCCAGCAGCTTCCCCGGGCAGCTCTAC. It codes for CASSFPGQLY. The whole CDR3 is CASSFPGQLYF.

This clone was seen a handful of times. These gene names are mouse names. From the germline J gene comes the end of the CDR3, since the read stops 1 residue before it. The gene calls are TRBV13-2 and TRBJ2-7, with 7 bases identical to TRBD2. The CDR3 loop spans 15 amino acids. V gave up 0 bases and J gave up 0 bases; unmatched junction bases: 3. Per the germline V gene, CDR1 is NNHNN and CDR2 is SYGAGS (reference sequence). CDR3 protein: CASGDAGGGSYEQYF. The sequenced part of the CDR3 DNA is TGTGCCAGCGGTGATGCCGGGGGGGGCTCCTATGAACAGTAC.

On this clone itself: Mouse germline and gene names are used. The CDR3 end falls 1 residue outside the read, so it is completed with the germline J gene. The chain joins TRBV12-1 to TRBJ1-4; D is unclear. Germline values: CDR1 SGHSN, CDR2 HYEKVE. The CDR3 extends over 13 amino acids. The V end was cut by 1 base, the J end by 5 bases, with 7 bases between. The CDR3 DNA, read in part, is TGTGCCAGCTCTCTGAGAGGGAACGAAAGATTATTT. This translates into CASSLRGNERLF. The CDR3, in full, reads CASSLRGNERLFF.

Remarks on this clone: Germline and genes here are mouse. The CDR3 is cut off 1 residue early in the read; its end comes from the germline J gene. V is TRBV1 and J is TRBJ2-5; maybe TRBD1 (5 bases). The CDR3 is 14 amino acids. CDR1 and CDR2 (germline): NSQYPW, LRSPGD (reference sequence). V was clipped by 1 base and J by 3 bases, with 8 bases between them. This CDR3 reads CTCSAVDRQDTQYF. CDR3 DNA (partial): TGCACCTGCAGTGCAGTAGACAGACAAGACACCCAGTAC. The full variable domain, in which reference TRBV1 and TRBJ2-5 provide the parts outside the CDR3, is VTLLEQNPRWRLVPRGQAVNLRCILKNSQYPWMSWYQQDLQKQLQWLFTLRSPGDKEVKSLPGADYLATRVTDTELRLQVANMSQGRTLYCTCSAVDRQDTQYFGPGTRLLVL.

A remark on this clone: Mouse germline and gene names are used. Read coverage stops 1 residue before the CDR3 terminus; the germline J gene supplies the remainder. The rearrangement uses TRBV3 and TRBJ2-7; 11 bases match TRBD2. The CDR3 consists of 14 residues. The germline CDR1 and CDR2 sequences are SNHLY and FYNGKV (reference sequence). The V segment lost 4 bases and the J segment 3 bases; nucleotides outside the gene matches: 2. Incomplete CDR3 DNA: TGTGCCAGCAGCTCCGACTGGGGGGGCTATGAACAGTAC. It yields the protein CASSSDWGGYEQY. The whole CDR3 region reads CASSSDWGGYEQYF.

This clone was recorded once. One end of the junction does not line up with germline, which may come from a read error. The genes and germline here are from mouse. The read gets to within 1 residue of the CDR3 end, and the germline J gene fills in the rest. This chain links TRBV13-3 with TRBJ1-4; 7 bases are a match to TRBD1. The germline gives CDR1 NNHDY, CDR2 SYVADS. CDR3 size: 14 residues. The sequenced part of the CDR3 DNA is TGTGCCAGCGGTGACAGGGAGGCCAACGAAAGATTATTT. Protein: CASGDREANERLF. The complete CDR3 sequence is CASGDREANERLFF.

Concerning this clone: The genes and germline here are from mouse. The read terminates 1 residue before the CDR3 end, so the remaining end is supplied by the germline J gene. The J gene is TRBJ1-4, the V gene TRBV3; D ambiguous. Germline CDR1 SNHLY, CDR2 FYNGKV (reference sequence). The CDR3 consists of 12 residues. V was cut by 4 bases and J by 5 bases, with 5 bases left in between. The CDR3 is CASSSGNERLFF. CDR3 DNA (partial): TGTGCCAGCAGCTCCGGGAACGAAAGATTATTT.

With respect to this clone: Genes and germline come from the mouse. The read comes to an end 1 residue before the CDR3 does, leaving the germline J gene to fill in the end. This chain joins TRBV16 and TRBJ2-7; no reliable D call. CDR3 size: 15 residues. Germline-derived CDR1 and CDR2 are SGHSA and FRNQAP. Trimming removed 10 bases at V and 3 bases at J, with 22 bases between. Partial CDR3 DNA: TGTGCAACCCGCTTAACCCCTCGCGACATCTATGAACAGTAC. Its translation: CATRLTPRDIYEQY. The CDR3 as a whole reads CATRLTPRDIYEQYF.

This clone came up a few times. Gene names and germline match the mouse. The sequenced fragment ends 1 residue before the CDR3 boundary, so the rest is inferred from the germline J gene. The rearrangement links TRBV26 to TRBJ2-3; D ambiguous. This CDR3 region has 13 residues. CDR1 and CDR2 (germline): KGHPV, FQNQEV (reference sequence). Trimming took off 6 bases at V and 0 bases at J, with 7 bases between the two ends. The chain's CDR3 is CASRGNSAETLYF. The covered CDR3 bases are TGTGCCAGCAGAGGCAATAGTGCAGAAACGCTGTAT.

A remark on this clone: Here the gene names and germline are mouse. The CDR3 bases that were read are TGTGCCAGCAGTGAGGAGGGGCGAGGTTCCAACGAAAGATTATTT. It codes for CASSEEGRGSNERLF. The full CDR3 is CASSEEGRGSNERLFF. This rearrangement joins TRBV13-3 to TRBJ1-4; D possibly corresponds to TRBD1 (5 bases). The read stops 1 residue short of the end of the CDR3; the missing end is completed from the germline J gene. This CDR3 is built from 16 residues. The ends were cut back, 2 bases at V and 1 base at J, with 12 bases in the middle. Germline V gene lookup returns CDR1 NNHDY and CDR2 SYVADS. The whole variable domain, remainder taken from reference TRBV13-3 and TRBJ1-4, is EAAVTQSPRSKVAVTGGKVTLSCHQTNNHDYMYWYRQDTGHGLRLIHYSYVADSTEKGDIPDGYKASRPSQENFSLILELASLSQTAVYFCASSEEGRGSNERLFFGHGTKLSVL.

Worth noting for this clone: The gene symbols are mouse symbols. The CDR3 DNA, read in part, is TGTGCCAGCAGCCGCGACAGGGGGCGAGGAAATACGCTCTAT. Protein: CASSRDRGRGNTLY. The whole CDR3 protein reads CASSRDRGRGNTLYF. The V gene is TRBV26, the J gene TRBJ1-3; 10 nucleotides line up with TRBD1. The read gets to within 1 residue of the CDR3 end, and the germline J gene fills in the rest. In germline, CDR1 is KGHPV, CDR2 FQNQEV (reference sequence). The CDR3 spans 15 residues. J lost 4 bases, V lost 6 bases, and 6 bases had no gene match.

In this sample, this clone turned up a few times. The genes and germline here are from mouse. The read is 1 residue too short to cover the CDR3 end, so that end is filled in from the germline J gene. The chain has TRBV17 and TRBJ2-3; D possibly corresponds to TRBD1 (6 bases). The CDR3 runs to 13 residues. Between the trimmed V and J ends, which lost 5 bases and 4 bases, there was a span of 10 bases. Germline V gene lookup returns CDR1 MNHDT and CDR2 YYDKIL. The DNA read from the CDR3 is TGTGCTAGCAGTCCTACAGGGACAGAAACGCTGTAT. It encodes CASSPTGTETLY. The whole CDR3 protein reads CASSPTGTETLYF. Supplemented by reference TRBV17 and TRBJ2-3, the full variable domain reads DTTVKQNPRYKLARVGKPVNLICSQTMNHDTMYWYQKKPNQAPKLLLFYYDKILNREADTFEKFQSSRPNNSFCSLYIGSAGLEYSAMYLCASSPTGTETLYFGSGTRLTVL.

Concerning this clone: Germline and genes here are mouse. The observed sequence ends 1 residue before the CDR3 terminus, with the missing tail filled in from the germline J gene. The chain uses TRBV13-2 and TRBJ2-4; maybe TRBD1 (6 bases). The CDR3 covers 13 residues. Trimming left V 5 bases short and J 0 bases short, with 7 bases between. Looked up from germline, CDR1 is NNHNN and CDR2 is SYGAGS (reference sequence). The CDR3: CASGGQSQNTLYF. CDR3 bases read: TGTGCCAGCGGGGGACAAAGTCAAAACACCTTGTAC.

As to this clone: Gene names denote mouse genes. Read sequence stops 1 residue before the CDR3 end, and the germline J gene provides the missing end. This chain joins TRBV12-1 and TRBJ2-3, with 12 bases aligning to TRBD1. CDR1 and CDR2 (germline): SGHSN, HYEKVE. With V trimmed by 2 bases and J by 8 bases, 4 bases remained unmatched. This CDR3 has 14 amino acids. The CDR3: CASSPRDRGRTLYF. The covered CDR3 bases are TGTGCCAGCTCTCCGCGGGACAGGGGGCGAACGCTGTAT.

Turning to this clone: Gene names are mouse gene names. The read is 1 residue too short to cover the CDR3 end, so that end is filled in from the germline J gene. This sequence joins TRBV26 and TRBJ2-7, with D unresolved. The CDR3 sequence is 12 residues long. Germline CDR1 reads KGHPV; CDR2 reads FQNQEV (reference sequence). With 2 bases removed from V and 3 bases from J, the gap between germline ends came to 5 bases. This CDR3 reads CASSLLRYEQYF. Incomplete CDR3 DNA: TGTGCCAGCAGTCTGCTCCGCTATGAACAGTAC.

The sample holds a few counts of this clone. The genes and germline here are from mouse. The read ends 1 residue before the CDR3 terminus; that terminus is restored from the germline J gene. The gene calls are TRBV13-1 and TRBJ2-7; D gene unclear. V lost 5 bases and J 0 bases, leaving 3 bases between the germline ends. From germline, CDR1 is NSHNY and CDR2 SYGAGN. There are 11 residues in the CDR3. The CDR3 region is CASRGSYEQYF. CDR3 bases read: TGTGCCAGCAGGGGCTCCTATGAACAGTAC.

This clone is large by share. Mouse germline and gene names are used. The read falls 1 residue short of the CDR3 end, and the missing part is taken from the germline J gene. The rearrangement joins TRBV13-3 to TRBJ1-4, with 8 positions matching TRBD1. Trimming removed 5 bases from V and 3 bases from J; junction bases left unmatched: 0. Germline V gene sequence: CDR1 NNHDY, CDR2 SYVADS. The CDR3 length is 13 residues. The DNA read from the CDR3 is TGTGCCAGCAGCAGGGGGCCCAACGAAAGATTATTT. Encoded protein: CASSRGPNERLF. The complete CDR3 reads CASSRGPNERLFF.